The 4 T cell receptor beta chains below all came from one sample that was sequenced in a study of T cells in women clearing cervical HPV infection. Produced via immunoSEQ multiplex PCR; TCRdb's table is partial and in-frame only. The sample has tens of thousands of clones, and its top ten clones hold over 5%. The material sequenced was blood buffy coat. These TCRs come from a woman between 18 and 69 years old with a cervical HPV16 infection that either progressed to CIN3+ or cleared (not recorded which).

For this clone: The read gets to within 3 residues of the CDR3 end, and the germline J gene fills in the rest. The chain joins TRBV5-1 to TRBJ2-5, with TRBD2 matching over 12 bases. CDR3 size: 16 residues. CDR1 is SGHRS and CDR2 is YFSETQ in the germline V gene. V dropped 0 bases and J dropped 4; count of bases not matched to a gene: 4. The DNA read from the CDR3 is TGCGCCAGCAGCTTGGATCTAGCGGGAGGGGGAGAGACC. Translation gives CASSLDLAGGGET. The entire CDR3 protein reads CASSLDLAGGGETQYF.

Worth noting for this clone: The read finishes 3 residues shy of the CDR3 end, and the germline J gene is used to complete it. The V and J genes are TRBV6-1 and TRBJ2-7, with TRBD1 matching 7 bases. Germline trimming cut 2 bases from V and 2 bases from J; bases unmatched to any gene: 12. Germline values: CDR1 MNHNS, CDR2 SASEGT. The CDR3 runs 17 residues. This CDR3 reads CASSERYRGQRTYEQYF. The covered CDR3 bases are TGTGCCAGCAGTGAAAGATACAGGGGACAGAGAACCTACGAG.

To note about this clone: The CDR3 is cut off 3 residues early in the read; its end comes from the germline J gene. The chain is built from TRBV5-1 and TRBJ2-7, with D hard to call. The CDR3 consists of 15 residues. The V end lost 0 bases, the J end lost 6 bases, and 16 bases lay between the germline ends. Germline assignment: CDR1 SGHRS and CDR2 YFSETQ. This CDR3 reads CASSLETRKTGEQYF. The DNA read from the CDR3 is TGCGCCAGCAGCTTGGAGACCAGAAAGACGGGCGAG.

Of note for this clone: The read terminates 3 residues ahead of where the CDR3 ends, so the germline J gene completes it. The chain has TRBV7-2 and TRBJ2-7, with 10 bases aligning to TRBD2. V lost 1 base, J lost 3 bases, and 3 bases stayed unmatched. The germline V gene encodes CDR1 SGHTA and CDR2 FQGNSA. The CDR3 sequence is 15 residues long. The CDR3 loop reads CASSLGLAGLYEQYF. The part of the CDR3 DNA that was read is TGTGCCAGCAGCTTAGGACTAGCGGGTCTCTACGAG.